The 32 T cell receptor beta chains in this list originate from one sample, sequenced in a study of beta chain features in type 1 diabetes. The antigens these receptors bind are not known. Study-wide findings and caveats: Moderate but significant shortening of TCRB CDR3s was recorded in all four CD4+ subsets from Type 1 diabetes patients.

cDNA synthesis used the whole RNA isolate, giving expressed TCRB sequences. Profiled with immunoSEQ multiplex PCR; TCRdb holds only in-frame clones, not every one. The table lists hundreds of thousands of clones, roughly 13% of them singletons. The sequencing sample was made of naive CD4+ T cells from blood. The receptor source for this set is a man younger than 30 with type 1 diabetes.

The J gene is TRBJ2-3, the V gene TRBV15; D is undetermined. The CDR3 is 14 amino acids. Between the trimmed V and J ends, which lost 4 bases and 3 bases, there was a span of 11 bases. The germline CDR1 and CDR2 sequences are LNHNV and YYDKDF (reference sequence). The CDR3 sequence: CATSKGRVTDTQYF. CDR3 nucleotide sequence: TGTGCCACCAGCAAGGGAAGGGTTACAGATACGCAGTATTTT.

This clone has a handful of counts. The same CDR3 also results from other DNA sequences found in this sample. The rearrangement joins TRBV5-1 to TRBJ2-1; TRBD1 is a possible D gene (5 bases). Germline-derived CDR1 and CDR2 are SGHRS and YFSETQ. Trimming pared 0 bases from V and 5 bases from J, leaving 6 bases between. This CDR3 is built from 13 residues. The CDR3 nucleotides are TGCGCCAGCAGCTTGGGGGGCCACAATGAGCAGTTCTTC. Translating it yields CASSLGGHNEQFF.

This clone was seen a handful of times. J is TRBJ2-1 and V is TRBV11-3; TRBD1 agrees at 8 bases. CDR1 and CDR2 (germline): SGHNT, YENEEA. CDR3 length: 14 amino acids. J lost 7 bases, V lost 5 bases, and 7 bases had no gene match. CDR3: CASSLRTGWNEQFF. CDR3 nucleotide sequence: TGTGCCAGCAGCCTACGGACAGGGTGGAATGAGCAGTTCTTC.

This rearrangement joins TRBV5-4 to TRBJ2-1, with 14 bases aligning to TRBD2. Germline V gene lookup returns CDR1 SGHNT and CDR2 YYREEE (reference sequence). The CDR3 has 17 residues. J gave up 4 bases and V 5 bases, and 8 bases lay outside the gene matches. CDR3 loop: CASRSRLAGGRYNEQFF. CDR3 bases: TGTGCCAGCAGATCTCGACTAGCGGGAGGGAGGTACAATGAGCAGTTCTTC.

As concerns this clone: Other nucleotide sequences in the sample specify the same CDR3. DNA of the CDR3: TGTGCCAGCAGTTACTCGGGCAGGACAGATACGCAGTATTTT. It is translated as CASSYSGRTDTQYF. The J gene is TRBJ2-3, the V gene TRBV6-5; D gene uncertain. The CDR3 extends over 14 amino acids. Germline CDR1 MNHEY, CDR2 SVGAGI. Trimming removed 0 bases at V and 3 bases at J, with 7 bases between.

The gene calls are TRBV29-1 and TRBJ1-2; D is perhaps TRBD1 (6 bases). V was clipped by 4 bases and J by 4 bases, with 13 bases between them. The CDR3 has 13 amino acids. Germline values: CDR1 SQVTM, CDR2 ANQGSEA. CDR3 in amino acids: CSVAKGETYGYTF. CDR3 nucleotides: TGCAGCGTTGCGAAGGGGGAGACCTATGGCTACACCTTC. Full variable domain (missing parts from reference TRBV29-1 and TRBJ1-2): SAVISQKPSRDICQRGTSLTIQCQVDSQVTMMFWYRQQPGQSLTLIATANQGSEATYESGFVIDKFPISRPNLTFSTLTVSNMSPEDSSIYLCSVAKGETYGYTFGSGTRLTVV.

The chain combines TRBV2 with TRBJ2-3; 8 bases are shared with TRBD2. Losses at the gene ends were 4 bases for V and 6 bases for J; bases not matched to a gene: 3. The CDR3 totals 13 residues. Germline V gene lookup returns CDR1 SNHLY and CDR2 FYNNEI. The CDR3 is CASSGSGADTQYF. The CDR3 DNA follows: TGTGCCAGCAGTGGTAGCGGGGCTGATACGCAGTATTTT.

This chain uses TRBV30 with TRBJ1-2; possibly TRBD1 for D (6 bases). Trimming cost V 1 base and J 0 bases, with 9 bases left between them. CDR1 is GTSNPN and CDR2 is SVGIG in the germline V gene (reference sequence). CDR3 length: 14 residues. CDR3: CAWSEQGANYGYTF. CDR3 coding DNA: TGTGCCTGGAGTGAACAGGGAGCTAACTATGGCTACACCTTC. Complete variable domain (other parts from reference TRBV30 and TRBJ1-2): SQTIHQWPATLVQPVGSPLSLECTVEGTSNPNLYWYRQAAGRGLQLLFYSVGIGQISSEVPQNLSASRPQDRQFILSSKKLLLSDSGFYLCAWSEQGANYGYTFGSGTRLTVV.

The DNA for the CDR3 is TGTGCCAGCGGGGACAAAGCCTACGAGCAGTACTTC. This translates into CASGDKAYEQYF. The chain is built from TRBV7-9 and TRBJ2-7; TRBD1 is a possible D gene (6 bases). V gave up 8 bases and J gave up 2 bases, with 10 bases separating them. Germline V lookup: CDR1 SEHNR, CDR2 FQNEAQ (reference sequence). This CDR3 contains 12 residues.

CDR3 DNA sequence: TGTGCCTGGGGTCGTGATACGCAGTATTTT. Amino acids: CAWGRDTQYF. This sequence joins TRBV30 and TRBJ2-3; D not certain. The CDR3 covers 10 residues. Germline CDR1 is GTSNPN and CDR2 is SVGIG (reference sequence). V lost 5 bases, J lost 6 bases, and 6 bases lay in between.

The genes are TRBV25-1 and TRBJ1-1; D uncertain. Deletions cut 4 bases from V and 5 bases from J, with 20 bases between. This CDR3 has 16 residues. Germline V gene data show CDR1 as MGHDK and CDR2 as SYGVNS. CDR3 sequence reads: CASSGSLRRAGTEAFF. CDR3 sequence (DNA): TGTGCCAGCAGTGGGAGTCTCCGGCGGGCAGGAACTGAAGCTTTCTTT.

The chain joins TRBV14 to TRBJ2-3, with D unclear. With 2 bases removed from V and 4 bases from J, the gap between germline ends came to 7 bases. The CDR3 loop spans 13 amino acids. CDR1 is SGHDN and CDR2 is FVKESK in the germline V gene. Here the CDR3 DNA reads TGTGCCAGCAGCCAACTATCAGCAGATACGCAGTATTTT. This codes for CASSQLSADTQYF.

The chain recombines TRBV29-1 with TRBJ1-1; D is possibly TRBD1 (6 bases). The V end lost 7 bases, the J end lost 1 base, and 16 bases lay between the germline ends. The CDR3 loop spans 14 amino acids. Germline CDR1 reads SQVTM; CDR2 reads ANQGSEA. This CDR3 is CSAARTVTNTEAFF. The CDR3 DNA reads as TGCAGCGCCGCCAGGACAGTTACGAACACTGAAGCTTTCTTT.

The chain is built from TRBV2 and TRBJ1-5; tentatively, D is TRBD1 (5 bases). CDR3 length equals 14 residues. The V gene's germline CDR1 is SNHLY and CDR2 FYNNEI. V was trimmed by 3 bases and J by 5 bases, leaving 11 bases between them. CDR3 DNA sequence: TGTGCCAGCAGTGATTGGGTAGGGGATCAGCCCCAGCATTTT. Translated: CASSDWVGDQPQHF.

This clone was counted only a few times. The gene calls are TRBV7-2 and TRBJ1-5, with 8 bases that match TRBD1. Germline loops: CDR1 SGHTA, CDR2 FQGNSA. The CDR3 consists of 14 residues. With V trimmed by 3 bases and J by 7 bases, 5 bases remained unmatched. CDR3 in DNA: TGTGCCAGCAGCTTGACAGGGGTTTTGCAGCCCCAGCATTTT. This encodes CASSLTGVLQPQHF.

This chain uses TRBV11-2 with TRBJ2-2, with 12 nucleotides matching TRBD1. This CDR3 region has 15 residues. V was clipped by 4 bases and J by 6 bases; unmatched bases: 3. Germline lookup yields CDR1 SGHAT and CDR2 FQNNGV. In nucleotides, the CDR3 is TGTGCCAGCAGCTGGGGACAGGGGGCAGCCGGGGAGCTGTTTTTT. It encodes CASSWGQGAAGELFF.

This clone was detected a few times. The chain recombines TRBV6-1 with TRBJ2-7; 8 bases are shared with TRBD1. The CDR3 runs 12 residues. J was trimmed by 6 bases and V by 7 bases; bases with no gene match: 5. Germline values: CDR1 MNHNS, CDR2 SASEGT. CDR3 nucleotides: TGTGCCAGCATCGGACAGGGCAGCGAGCAGTACTTC. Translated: CASIGQGSEQYF.

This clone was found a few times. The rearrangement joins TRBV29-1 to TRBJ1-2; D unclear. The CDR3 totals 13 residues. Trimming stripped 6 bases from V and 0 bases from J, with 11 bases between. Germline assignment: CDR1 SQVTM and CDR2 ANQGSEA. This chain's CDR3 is CSVSITTNYGYTF. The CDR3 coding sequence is TGCAGCGTATCAATTACTACTAACTATGGCTACACCTTC.

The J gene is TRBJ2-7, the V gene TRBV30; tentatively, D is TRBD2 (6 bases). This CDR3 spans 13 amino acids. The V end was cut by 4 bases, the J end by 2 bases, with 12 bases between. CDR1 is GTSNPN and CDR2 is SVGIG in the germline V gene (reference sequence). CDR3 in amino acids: CAWTPPGAYEQYF. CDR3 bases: TGTGCCTGGACCCCCCCGGGGGCCTACGAGCAGTACTTC.

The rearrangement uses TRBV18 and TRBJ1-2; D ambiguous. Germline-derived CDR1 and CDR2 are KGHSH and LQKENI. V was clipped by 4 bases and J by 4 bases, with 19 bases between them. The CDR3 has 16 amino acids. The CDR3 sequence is CASSRERNSLLYGYTF. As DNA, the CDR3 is TGTGCCAGCTCACGAGAGAGGAACAGTTTGCTCTATGGCTACACCTTC.

The CDR3: CASSSSGQETQYF. CDR3 in DNA: TGTGCCAGCAGCTCTAGCGGCCAAGAGACCCAGTACTTC. This chain connects TRBV7-6 to TRBJ2-5; 7 bases map to TRBD2. V lost 4 bases and J lost 1; bases outside the gene matches: 0. The CDR3 is 13 amino acids. Germline loops: CDR1 SGHVS, CDR2 FNYEAQ.

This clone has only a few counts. The CDR3 loop is CASSESTAGSETQYF. CDR3 coding DNA: TGCGCCAGCAGTGAGTCGACGGCGGGGTCAGAGACCCAGTACTTC. This rearrangement joins TRBV10-1 to TRBJ2-5; perhaps TRBD2 as D (6 bases). The CDR3 totals 15 residues. With 0 bases removed from V and 4 bases from J, the gap between germline ends came to 12 bases. Germline V CDR1 and CDR2: WNHNN, SYGVQD (reference sequence).

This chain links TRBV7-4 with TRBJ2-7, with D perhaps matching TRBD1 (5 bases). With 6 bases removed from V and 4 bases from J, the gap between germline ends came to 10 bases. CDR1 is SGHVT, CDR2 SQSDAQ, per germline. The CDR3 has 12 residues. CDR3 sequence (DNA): TGTGCCAGCAGGAAGGGGTGGTACGAGCAGTACTTC. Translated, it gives CASRKGWYEQYF.

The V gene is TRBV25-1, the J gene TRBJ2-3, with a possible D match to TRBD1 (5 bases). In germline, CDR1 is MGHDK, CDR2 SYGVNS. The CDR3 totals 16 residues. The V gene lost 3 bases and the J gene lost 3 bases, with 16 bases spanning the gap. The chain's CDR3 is CASSDRQTFPTDTQYF. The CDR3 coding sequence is TGTGCCAGCAGTGATCGACAGACCTTTCCGACAGATACGCAGTATTTT.

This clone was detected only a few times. CDR3 in amino acids: CASSPRPGAGTDTQYF. CDR3 in DNA: TGTGCCAGCAGCCCCCGCCCAGGGGCAGGCACAGATACGCAGTATTTT. The chain combines TRBV7-3 with TRBJ2-3; tentatively, D is TRBD1 (6 bases). The V end lost 5 bases, the J end lost 1 base, and 16 bases lay between the germline ends. CDR1 is SGHTA and CDR2 is FQGTGA in the germline V gene. The CDR3 is made up of 16 amino acids.

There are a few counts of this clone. CDR3 protein: CAWSPDLAGLTGTQYF. Written as DNA, the CDR3 is TGTGCCTGGAGCCCTGATCTAGCGGGGCTCACGGGTACGCAGTATTTT. This chain uses TRBV30 with TRBJ2-3, with TRBD2 identical over 9 bases. Germline CDR1 reads GTSNPN; CDR2 reads SVGIG (reference sequence). There are 16 residues in the CDR3. Unmatched junction bases numbered 15, after V lost 3 bases and J lost 8 bases.

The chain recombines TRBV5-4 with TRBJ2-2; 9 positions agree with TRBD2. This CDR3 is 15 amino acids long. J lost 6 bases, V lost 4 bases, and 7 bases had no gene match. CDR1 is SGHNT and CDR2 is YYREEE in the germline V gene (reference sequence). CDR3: CASSRTSALAGELFF. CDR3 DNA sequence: TGTGCCAGCAGCCGGACTAGCGCCCTTGCCGGGGAGCTGTTTTTT.

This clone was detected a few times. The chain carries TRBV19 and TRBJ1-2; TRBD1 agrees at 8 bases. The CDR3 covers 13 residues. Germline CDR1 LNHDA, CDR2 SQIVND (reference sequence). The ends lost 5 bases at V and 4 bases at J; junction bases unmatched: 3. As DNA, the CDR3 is TGTGCCAGTAGTGTAACAGGGGGCTATGGCTACACCTTC. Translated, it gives CASSVTGGYGYTF.

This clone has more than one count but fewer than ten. The DNA of the CDR3 is TGTGCCACCAGCACCTACAGGGCCCAGTACTTC. It is translated as CATSTYRAQYF. The rearrangement uses TRBV15 and TRBJ2-5; D is possibly TRBD1 (6 bases). The CDR3 extends over 11 amino acids. V lost 4 bases and J 9 bases, leaving 9 bases between the germline ends. The germline V gene has CDR1 LNHNV and CDR2 YYDKDF (reference sequence).

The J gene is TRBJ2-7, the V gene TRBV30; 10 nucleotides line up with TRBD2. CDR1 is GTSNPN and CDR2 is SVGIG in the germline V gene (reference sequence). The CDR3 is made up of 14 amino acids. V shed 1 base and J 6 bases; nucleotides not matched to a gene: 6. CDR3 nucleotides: TGTGCCTGGAGTGGAGCGGGAGGGCCAGTCGAGCAGTACTTC. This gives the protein CAWSGAGGPVEQYF.

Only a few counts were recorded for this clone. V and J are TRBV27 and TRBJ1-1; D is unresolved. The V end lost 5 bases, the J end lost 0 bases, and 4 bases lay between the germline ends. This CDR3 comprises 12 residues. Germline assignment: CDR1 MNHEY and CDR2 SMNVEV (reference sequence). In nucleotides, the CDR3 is TGTGCCAGCAGTCGGTTGAACACTGAAGCTTTCTTT. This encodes CASSRLNTEAFF.

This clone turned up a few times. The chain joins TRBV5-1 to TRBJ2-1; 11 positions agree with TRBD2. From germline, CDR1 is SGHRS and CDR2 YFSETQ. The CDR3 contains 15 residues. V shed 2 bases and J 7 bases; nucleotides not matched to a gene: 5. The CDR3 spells CASSFLAGGHNEQFF. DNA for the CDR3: TGCGCCAGCAGCTTCTTAGCGGGAGGGCATAATGAGCAGTTCTTC.